The rows below give T cell receptor beta chains drawn from one sample of a study of identical twins. TCRdb reanalysed the 5' RACE reads using MiXCR and keeps one entry per CDR3 protein. The sample lists hundreds of thousands of distinct CDR3 sequences, roughly 7% seen once, with under 4% in the top ten. In addition, the sample was reused for a study of yellow fever vaccine responses in identical twins.

Sequenced material: memory (CD45RO+) T cells sorted from blood. Receptors were obtained from a woman between 18 and 29 years old in good health. CDR3s include the opening cysteine and the closing phenylalanine or tryptophan. The order of the fields is clone size, D gene, J gene, V gene, CDR3 DNA, CDR3 protein. D genes are given only for firm matches. The size field is filled for only some rows; it gives once, few, many or a size class.

many | - | TRBJ1-2 | TRBV7-2 | TGTGCCAGCAGCCCGCTCCGGGGGAACTATGGCTACACCTTC | CASSPLRGNYGYTF
- | TRBD2 | TRBJ2-4 | TRBV2 | TGTGCCAGCAGTGAACTAGCGGGAGAGCACATTCAGTACTTC | CASSELAGEHIQYF
few | TRBD1 | TRBJ1-4 | TRBV6-5 | TGTGCCAGCAGTTCCACAGGGGGTTTCGGTAATGAAAAACTGTTTTTT | CASSSTGGFGNEKLFF
few | TRBD2 | TRBJ2-7 | TRBV18 | TGTGCCAGCTCGGGGGCTAGCGGGATTGAGCAGTACTTC | CASSGASGIEQYF
few | TRBD2 | TRBJ2-3 | TRBV10-3 | TGTGCCATCAAATCGACTAGCGGGATCCCAGATACGCAGTATTTT | CAIKSTSGIPDTQYF
few | - | TRBJ2-1 | TRBV14 | TGTGCCAGCAGCCACCCGATAGGTCGACTTAACAATGAGCAGTTCTTC | CASSHPIGRLNNEQFF
few | TRBD2 | TRBJ2-1 | TRBV11-2 | TGTGCCAGCAGCCGACCGGGACTAGCGACCCTCTACAATGAGCAGTTCTTC | CASSRPGLATLYNEQFF
- | TRBD1 | TRBJ1-1 | TRBV4-1 | TGCGCCAGCAGCCAACCATTGACAGGGATAACTGAAGTTTTCTTT | CASSQPLTGITEVFF
- | - | TRBJ1-1 | TRBV7-9 | TGTGCCAGCAGCTCCACAGGTCTTTGGGAAGCTTTCTTT | CASSSTGLWEAFF
- | TRBD1 | TRBJ2-1 | TRBV15 | TGTGCCACCAGCAGCCTCAACAGGGGACACTACAATGAGCAGTTCTTC | CATSSLNRGHYNEQFF
many | - | TRBJ2-7 | TRBV12-3/TRBV12-4 | TGTGCCAGCAGTTTAATGCTGCCTTCTCTGAGCAGAGACTACGAGCAGTACTTC | CASSLMLPSLSRDYEQYF
few | - | TRBJ2-5 | TRBV6-1 | TGTGCCAGCAGTGTCAGGGTTGCGGAAGAGACCCAGTACTTC | CASSVRVAEETQYF
- | TRBD2 | TRBJ2-7 | TRBV5-5 | TGTGCCAGCAGCTTAATTACTAGCGGGAGATACGAGCAGTACTTC | CASSLITSGRYEQYF
- | TRBD2 | TRBJ2-2 | TRBV15 | TGTGCCACCAGCGTCCTACTAGCGGCTAGAACCGGGGAGCTGTTTTTT | CATSVLLAARTGELFF
many | - | TRBJ2-1 | TRBV7-7 | TGTGCCAGCAGCTTAGCGAACGGGGAAAGGCAGTTCTTC | CASSLANGERQFF
many | TRBD1 | TRBJ2-1 | TRBV5-1 | TGCGCCAGCAGCTTGGTTTCGGGACAGGTGGGAGATGAGCAGTTCTTC | CASSLVSGQVGDEQFF
many | - | TRBJ1-3 | TRBV9 | TGTGCCAGCAGCGTAGGTGGAAACACCATATATTTT | CASSVGGNTIYF
few | TRBD1 | TRBJ2-5 | TRBV11-2 | TGTGCCAGCAGGGCCTGGGACAGAGGAGAGACCCAGTACTTC | CASRAWDRGETQYF
few | - | TRBJ2-1 | TRBV15 | TGTGCCACCAGCAGAGATCATTTGTATGAGCAGTTCTTC | CATSRDHLYEQFF
- | - | TRBJ2-5 | TRBV27 | TGTGCCAGCAGTTTATCGGGCAAATTTGGGACCCAGTACTTC | CASSLSGKFGTQYF
few | TRBD2 | TRBJ2-7 | TRBV5-1 | TGCGCCAGCAGCCTGGGACTAGCGAACTACGAGCAGTACTTC | CASSLGLANYEQYF
many | TRBD2 | TRBJ2-7 | TRBV5-1 | TGCGCCAGCAGCTTGGGCGGCGGGGGGGCGTCCTACGAGCAGTACTTC | CASSLGGGGASYEQYF
many | TRBD2 | TRBJ2-5 | TRBV27 | TGTGCCAGCAGTCCCGGACTAGCGGGTGCGGAATCAACCCAGTACTTC | CASSPGLAGAESTQYF
many | TRBD2 | TRBJ2-5 | TRBV12-3/TRBV12-4 | TGTGCCAGCAGTTTATCGACTAGCAAAGAGACCCAGTACTTC | CASSLSTSKETQYF
- | TRBD1 | TRBJ2-6 | TRBV7-2 | TGTGCCAGCAGAGAGATCAGGGGGTCTGGGGCCAACGTCCTGACTTTC | CASREIRGSGANVLTF
few | TRBD1 | TRBJ2-3 | TRBV18 | TGTGCCAGCTCACGGATGGGACAGGGTATGGACATGGATACGCAGTATTTT | CASSRMGQGMDMDTQYF
- | - | TRBJ2-2 | TRBV20-1 | TGCAGTGCTAGAGCCTTAGCCGGGGAGCTGTTTTTT | CSARALAGELFF
- | - | TRBJ1-1 | TRBV2 | TGTGCCAGCAGAGGACAGAAGAACACTGAAGCTTTCTTT | CASRGQKNTEAFF
- | TRBD2 | TRBJ2-4 | TRBV11-1 | TGTGCCAGCAGCTTGGCGGCTAGCGGGAGTTTAGCCAAAAACATTCAGTACTTC | CASSLAASGSLAKNIQYF
few | - | TRBJ2-2 | TRBV2 | TGTGCCAGCACCCGAGGAGCCGCCCGGTGGAGTAGGACCGGGGAGCTGTTTTTT | CASTRGAARWSRTGELFF
many | - | TRBJ1-6 | TRBV20-1 | TGCAGTGCTAGAGATGACCGGGCCCCCTTGTATTCACCCCTCCACTTT | CSARDDRAPLYSPLHF
few | - | TRBJ2-3 | TRBV11-2 | TGTGCCAGCAGCTTCCTAGTAGGCACAGATACGCAGTATTTT | CASSFLVGTDTQYF
many | TRBD1 | TRBJ2-2 | TRBV5-6 | TGTGCCAGCAGCTTGAGTGGACAGGGTACCGGGGAGCTGTTTTTT | CASSLSGQGTGELFF
- | - | TRBJ1-3 | TRBV27 | TGTGCCAGCAGTAAAGGGGTTGGAAACACCATATATTTT | CASSKGVGNTIYF
- | - | TRBJ1-5 | TRBV12-3/TRBV12-4 | TGTGCCAGCAGTTTTGGCGGTAGCAATCAGCCCCAGCATTTT | CASSFGGSNQPQHF
many | TRBD2 | TRBJ2-1 | TRBV11-2 | TGTGCCAGCAGCCAAGGGCTAGCGGGGGGTGTAATAGAGCAGTTCTTC | CASSQGLAGGVIEQFF
few | TRBD2 | TRBJ2-7 | TRBV10-3 | TGTGCCATCAGTGAAGCAGCGGGAGGCTACGAGCAGTACTTC | CAISEAAGGYEQYF
- | - | TRBJ2-1 | TRBV19 | TGTGCCAGTAGTGCTATAGGGAGCCCCGGGAATGAGCAGTTCTTC | CASSAIGSPGNEQFF
many | - | TRBJ2-3 | TRBV4-2 | TGTGCCAGCAGCCGAGGGTTGAGGGGGGGCGCTGGCACAGATACGCAGTATTTT | CASSRGLRGGAGTDTQYF
- | TRBD2 | TRBJ2-5 | TRBV3-1 | TGTGCCAGCAGCCAAGCCCCGGGGGGGGAGACCCAGTACTTC | CASSQAPGGETQYF
few | - | TRBJ2-2 | TRBV7-2 | TGTGCCAGCATCAGGCAGGGACCGGTAACCGGGGAGCTGTTTTTT | CASIRQGPVTGELFF
- | - | TRBJ2-7 | TRBV6-1 | TGTGCCAGCAAAGAATTTTTCGGGACACTTGCTAGTGACGAGCAGTACTTC | CASKEFFGTLASDEQYF
- | TRBD1 | TRBJ1-4 | TRBV5-5 | TGTGCCAGCAGCTTGGGGACAGGGGGCTATGAAAAACTGTTTTTT | CASSLGTGGYEKLFF
many | TRBD2 | TRBJ2-7 | TRBV3-1 | TGTGCCAGCAGCCCTCCCGTACTAGCGGGAAGATACGAGCAGTACTTC | CASSPPVLAGRYEQYF
- | - | TRBJ2-2 | TRBV24-1 | TGTGCCACCAGTGCGGTCCCGAACACCGGGGAGCTGTTTTTT | CATSAVPNTGELFF
few | - | TRBJ2-5 | TRBV5-6 | TGTGCCAGCAGCTTGGGCCACGAAGAGACCCAGTACTTC | CASSLGHEETQYF
- | TRBD2 | TRBJ2-3 | TRBV18 | TGTGCCAGCTCACCAATCCTAGCGGGAGTGAGAGATACGCAGTATTTT | CASSPILAGVRDTQYF
- | - | TRBJ2-5 | TRBV5-6 | TGTGCCAGCAGCCTCCGGGACTTACAAGAGACCCAGTACTTC | CASSLRDLQETQYF
few | TRBD1 | TRBJ1-5 | TRBV3-1 | TGTGCCAGCAGTCCCCGACAGGGACTCCAGCATTTT | CASSPRQGLQHF
many | TRBD1 | TRBJ1-5 | TRBV4-1 | TGCGCCAGCAGCCAAGCACAGGGGAGTAATCAGCCCCAGCATTTT | CASSQAQGSNQPQHF
- | - | TRBJ2-4 | TRBV6-1 | TGTGCCAGCGAACAGGGGGGGGCCAAAAACATTCAGTACTTC | CASEQGGAKNIQYF
many | TRBD2 | TRBJ2-1 | TRBV2 | TGTGCCAGCCGGTTGGGACTAGCGGAGAAGGCCTACAATGAGCAGTTCTTC | CASRLGLAEKAYNEQFF
many | - | TRBJ2-2 | TRBV10-3 | TGTGCCATCAATCGAAGGGTCACATCTGAAAACGGGGAGCTGTTTTTT | CAINRRVTSENGELFF
many | TRBD2 | TRBJ2-1 | TRBV3-1 | TGTGCCAGCAGCCAAGATTTGGCTAGCGGGAGCTATGAGCAGTTCTTC | CASSQDLASGSYEQFF
few | TRBD1 | TRBJ1-2 | TRBV5-1 | TGCGCCAGCAGCCCCGGGACAGACATTTATGGCTACACCTTC | CASSPGTDIYGYTF